This T cell receptor (beta chain) derives from a study of blood T cell repertoires in COVID-19. In germline, CDR1 is MNHNY, CDR2 SVGAGI (reference sequence). Trimming stripped 8 bases from V and 4 bases from J, with 18 bases between. The CDR3 totals 15 residues. In the study's own analysis: Estimates of nucleated cell counts were drawn from the amplification of reference gene primers. Data came from immunoSEQ multiplex PCR; TCRdb stores just in-frame clones and leaves some out. V and J calls and clone size are as listed in that table; D and trimming were resolved from the DNA. The sample holds approximately 30,000 clones, 65% to 90% seen once.

The sample comprised peripheral blood. The TCR originated in a human donor in a cohort sampled during active COVID-19. The V and J genes are TRBV6-6 and TRBJ2-1; possible D gene TRBD2, 7 bases. CDR3 region: CASLIAGDIYNEQFF. CDR3 sequence (DNA): TGTGCCAGCTTAATCGCGGGGGACATATACAATGAGCAGTTCTTC.